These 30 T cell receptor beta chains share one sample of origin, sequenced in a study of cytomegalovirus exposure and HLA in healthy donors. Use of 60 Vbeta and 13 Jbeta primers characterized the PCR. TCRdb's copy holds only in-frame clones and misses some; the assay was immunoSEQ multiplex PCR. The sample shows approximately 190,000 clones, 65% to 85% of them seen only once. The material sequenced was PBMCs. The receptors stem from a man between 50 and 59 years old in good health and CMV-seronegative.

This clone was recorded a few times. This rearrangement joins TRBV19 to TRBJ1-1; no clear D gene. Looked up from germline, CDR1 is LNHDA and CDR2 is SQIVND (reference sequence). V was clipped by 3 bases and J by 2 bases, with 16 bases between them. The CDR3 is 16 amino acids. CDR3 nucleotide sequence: TGTGCCAGTAGTATGATATTTCAGTACTATAACACTGAAGCTTTCTTT. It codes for CASSMIFQYYNTEAFF.

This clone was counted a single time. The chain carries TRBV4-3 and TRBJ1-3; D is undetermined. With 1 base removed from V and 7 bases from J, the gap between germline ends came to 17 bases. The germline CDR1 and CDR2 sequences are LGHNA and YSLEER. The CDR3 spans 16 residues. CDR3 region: CASSQGYGSGWNTIYF. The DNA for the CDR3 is TGCGCCAGCAGCCAAGGGTACGGGTCGGGGTGGAACACCATATATTTT.

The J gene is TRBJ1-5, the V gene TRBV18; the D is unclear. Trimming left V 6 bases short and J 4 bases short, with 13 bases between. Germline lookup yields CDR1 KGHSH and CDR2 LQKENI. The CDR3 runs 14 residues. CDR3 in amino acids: CASSLPGPNQPQHF. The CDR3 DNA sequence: TGTGCCAGCTCCCTACCAGGCCCTAATCAGCCCCAGCATTTT.

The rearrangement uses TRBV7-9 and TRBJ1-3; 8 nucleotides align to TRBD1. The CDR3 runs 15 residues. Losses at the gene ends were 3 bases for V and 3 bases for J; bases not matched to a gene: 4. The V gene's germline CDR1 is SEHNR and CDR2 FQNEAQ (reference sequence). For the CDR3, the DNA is TGTGCCAGCAGCTTTTTGACAGGGGATGGAAACACCATATATTTT. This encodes CASSFLTGDGNTIYF.

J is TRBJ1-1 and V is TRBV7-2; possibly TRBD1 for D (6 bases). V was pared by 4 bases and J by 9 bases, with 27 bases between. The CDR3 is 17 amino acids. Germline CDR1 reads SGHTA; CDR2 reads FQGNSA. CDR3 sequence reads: CASSSGGRGAMGEKAFF. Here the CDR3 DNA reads TGTGCCAGCAGCTCGGGGGGCCGGGGCGCAATGGGTGAAAAAGCTTTCTTT.

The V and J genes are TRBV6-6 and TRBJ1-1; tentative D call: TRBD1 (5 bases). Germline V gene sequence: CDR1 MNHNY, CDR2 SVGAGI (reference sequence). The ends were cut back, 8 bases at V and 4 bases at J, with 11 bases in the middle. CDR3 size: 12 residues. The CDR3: CASQQVATEAFF. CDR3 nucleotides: TGTGCCAGCCAACAGGTGGCCACTGAAGCTTTCTTT.

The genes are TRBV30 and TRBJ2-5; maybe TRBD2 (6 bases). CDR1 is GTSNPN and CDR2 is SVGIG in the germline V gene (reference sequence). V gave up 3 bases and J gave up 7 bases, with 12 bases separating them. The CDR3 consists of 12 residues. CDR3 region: CAWRSGPGTQYF. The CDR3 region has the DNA TGTGCCTGGAGAAGCGGGCCTGGGACCCAGTACTTC. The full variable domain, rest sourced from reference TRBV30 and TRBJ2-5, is SQTIHQWPATLVQPVGSPLSLECTVEGTSNPNLYWYRQAAGRGLQLLFYSVGIGQISSEVPQNLSASRPQDRQFILSSKKLLLSDSGFYLCAWRSGPGTQYFGPGTRLLVL.

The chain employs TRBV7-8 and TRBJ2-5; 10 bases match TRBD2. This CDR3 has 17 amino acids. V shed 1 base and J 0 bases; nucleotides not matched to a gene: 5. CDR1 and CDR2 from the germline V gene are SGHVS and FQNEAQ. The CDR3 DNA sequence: TGTGCCAGCAGCTTAGGGCTAGCGGGGGTGTACCAAGAGACCCAGTACTTC. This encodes CASSLGLAGVYQETQYF. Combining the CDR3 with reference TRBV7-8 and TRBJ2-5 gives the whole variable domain GAGVSQSPRYKVAKRGQDVALRCDPISGHVSLFWYQQALGQGPEFLTYFQNEAQLDKSGLPSDRFFAERPEGSVSTLKIQRTQQEDSAVYLCASSLGLAGVYQETQYFGPGTRLLVL.

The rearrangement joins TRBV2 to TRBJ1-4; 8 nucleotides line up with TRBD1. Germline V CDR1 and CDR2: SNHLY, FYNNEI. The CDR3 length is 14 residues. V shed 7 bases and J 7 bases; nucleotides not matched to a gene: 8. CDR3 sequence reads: CASNPRQGTEKLFF. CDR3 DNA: TGTGCCAGCAACCCAAGACAGGGGACTGAAAAACTGTTTTTT.

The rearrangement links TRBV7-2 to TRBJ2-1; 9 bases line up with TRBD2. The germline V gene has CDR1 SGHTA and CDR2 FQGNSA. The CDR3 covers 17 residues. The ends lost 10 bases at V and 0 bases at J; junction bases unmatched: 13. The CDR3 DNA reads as TGTGCCACCGCCGGCCTAGCGGGGCCCGGCTCCTACAATGAGCAGTTCTTC. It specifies CATAGLAGPGSYNEQFF.

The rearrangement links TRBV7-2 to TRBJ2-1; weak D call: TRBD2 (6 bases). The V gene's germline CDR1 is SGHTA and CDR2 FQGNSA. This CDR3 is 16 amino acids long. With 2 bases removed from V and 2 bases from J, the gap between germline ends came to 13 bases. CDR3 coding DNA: TGTGCCAGCAGCTTACTGCGGGATCCGCCCTACAATGAGCAGTTCTTC. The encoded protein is CASSLLRDPPYNEQFF.

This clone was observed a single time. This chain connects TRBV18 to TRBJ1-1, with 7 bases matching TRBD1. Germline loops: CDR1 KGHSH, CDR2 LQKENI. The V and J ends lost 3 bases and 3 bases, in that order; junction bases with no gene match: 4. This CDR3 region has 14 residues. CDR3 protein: CASSPADRDTEAFF. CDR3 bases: TGTGCCAGCTCACCTGCTGACAGGGACACTGAAGCTTTCTTT.

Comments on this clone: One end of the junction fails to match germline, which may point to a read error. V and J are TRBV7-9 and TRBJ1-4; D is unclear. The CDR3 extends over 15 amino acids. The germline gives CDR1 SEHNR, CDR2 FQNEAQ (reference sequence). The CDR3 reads CSSSLASATNEKLFF. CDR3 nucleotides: TGTTCCAGCAGCTTAGCGTCAGCAACTAATGAAAAACTGTTTTTT. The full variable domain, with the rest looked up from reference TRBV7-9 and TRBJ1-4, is DTGVSQNPRHKITKRGQNVTFRCDPISEHNRLYWYRQTLGQGPEFLTYFQNEAQLEKSRLLSDRFSAERPKGSFSTLEIQRTEQGDSAMYLCSSSLASATNEKLFFGSGTQLSVL.

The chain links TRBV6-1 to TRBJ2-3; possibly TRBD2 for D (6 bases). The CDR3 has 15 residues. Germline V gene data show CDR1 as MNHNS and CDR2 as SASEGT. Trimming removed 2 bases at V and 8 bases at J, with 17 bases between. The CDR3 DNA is TGTGCCAGCAGTGAACGAAGCAGGGCAGCGGGTACGCAGTATTTT. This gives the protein CASSERSRAAGTQYF.

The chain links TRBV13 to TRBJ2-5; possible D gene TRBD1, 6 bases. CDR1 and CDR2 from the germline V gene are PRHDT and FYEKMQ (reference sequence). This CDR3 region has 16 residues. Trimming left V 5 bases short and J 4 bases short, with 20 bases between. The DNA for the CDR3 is TGTGCCAGCAGCCCCGCAGGGGTGATAGATTTAGAGACCCAGTACTTC. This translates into CASSPAGVIDLETQYF. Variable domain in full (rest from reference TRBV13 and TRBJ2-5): AAGVIQSPRHLIKEKRETATLKCYPIPRHDTVYWYQQGPGQDPQFLISFYEKMQSDKGSIPDRFSAQQFSDYHSELNMSSLELGDSALYFCASSPAGVIDLETQYFGPGTRLLVL.

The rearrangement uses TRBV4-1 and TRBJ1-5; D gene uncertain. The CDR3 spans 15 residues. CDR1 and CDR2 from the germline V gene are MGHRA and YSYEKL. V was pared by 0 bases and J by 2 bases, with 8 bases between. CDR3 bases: TGCGCCAGCAGCCAAGAGGGCTTCGGCAATCAGCCCCAGCATTTT. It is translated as CASSQEGFGNQPQHF.

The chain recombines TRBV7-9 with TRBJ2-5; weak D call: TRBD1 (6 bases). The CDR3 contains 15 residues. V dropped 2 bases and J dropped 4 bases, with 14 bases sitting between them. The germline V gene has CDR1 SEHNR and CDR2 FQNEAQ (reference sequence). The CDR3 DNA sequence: TGTGCCAGCAGCTTATTAAAGGGGGTCCTAGAGACCCAGTACTTC. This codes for CASSLLKGVLETQYF.

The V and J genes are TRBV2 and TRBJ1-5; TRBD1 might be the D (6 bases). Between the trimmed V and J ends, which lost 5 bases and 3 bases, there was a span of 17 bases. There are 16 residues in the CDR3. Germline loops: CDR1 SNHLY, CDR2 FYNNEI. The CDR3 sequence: CASSPETGPSNQPQHF. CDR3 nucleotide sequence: TGTGCCAGCAGTCCCGAGACAGGCCCATCCAATCAGCCCCAGCATTTT.

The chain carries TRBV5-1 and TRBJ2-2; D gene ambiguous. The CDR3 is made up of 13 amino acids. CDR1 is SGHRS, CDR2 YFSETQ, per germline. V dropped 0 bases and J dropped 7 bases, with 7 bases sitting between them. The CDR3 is CASSLAADGELFF. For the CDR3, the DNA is TGCGCCAGCAGCTTGGCCGCAGACGGGGAGCTGTTTTTT.

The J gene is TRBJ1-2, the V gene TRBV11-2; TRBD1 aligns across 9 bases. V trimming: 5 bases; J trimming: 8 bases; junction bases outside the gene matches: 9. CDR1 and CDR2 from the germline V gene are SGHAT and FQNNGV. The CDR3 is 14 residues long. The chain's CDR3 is CASSIQGAYSGYTF. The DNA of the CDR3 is TGTGCCAGCAGCATACAGGGGGCTTATTCCGGCTACACCTTC.

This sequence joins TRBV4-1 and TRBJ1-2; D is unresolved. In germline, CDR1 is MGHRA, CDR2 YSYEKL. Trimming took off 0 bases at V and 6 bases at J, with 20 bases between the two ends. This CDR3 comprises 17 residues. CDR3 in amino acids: CASSQEPAMVFTHGYTF. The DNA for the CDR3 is TGCGCCAGCAGCCAAGAGCCCGCGATGGTGTTTACGCATGGCTACACCTTC.

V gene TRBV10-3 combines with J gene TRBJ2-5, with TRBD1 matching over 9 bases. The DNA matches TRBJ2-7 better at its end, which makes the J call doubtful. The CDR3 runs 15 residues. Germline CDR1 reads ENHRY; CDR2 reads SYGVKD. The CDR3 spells CAISEKGTGMYEQYF. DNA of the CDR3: TGTGCCATCAGTGAGAAAGGGACAGGGATGTACGAGCAGTACTTC.

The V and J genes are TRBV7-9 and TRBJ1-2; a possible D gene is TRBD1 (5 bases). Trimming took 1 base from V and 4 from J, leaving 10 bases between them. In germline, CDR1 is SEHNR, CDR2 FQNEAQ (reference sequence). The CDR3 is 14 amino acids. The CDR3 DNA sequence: TGTGCCAGCAGCTTAGGACAGCGCGCCTATGGCTACACCTTC. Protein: CASSLGQRAYGYTF.

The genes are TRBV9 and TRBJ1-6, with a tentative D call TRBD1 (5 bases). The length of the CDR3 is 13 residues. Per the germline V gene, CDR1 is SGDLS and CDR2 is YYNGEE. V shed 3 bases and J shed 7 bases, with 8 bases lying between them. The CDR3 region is CASSGGENSPLHF. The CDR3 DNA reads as TGTGCCAGCAGCGGGGGGGAGAATTCACCCCTCCACTTT.

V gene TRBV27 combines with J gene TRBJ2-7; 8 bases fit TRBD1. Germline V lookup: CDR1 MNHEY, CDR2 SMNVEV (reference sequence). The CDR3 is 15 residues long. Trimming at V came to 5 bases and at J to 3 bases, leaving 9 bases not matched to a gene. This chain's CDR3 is CASSRTGTGFYEQYF. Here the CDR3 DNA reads TGTGCCAGCAGTCGCACCGGGACAGGATTCTACGAGCAGTACTTC.

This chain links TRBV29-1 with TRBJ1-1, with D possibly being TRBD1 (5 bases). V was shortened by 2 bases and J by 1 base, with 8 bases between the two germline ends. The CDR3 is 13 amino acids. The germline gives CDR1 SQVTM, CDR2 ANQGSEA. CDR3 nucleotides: TGCAGCGTTGAAAAGGGGTGGAACACTGAAGCTTTCTTT. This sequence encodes CSVEKGWNTEAFF.

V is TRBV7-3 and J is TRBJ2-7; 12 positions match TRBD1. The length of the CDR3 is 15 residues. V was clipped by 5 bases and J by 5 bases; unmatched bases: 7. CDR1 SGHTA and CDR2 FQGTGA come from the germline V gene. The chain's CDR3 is CASSRDRGLSHEQYF. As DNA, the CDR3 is TGTGCCAGCAGCCGGGACAGGGGGCTTTCCCACGAGCAGTACTTC.

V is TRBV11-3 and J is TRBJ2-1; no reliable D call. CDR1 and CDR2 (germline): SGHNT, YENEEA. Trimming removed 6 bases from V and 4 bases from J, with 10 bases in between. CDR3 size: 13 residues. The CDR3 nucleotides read TGTGCCAGCAGTTTATCCGAGTACAATGAGCAGTTCTTC. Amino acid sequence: CASSLSEYNEQFF.

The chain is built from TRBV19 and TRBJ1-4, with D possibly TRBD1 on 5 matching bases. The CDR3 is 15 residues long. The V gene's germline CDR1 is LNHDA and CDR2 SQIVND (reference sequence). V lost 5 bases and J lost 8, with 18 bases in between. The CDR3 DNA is TGTGCCAGTAGTCCAGAGGAGGGACTAAACGAAAAACTGTTTTTT. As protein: CASSPEEGLNEKLFF.

CDR3 bases: TGTGCCAGCAGCCTAGGCGTTATTAGCAATCAGCCCCAGCATTTT. It specifies CASSLGVISNQPQHF. The chain carries TRBV7-8 and TRBJ1-5; D is uncertain. Trimming removed 5 bases at V and 0 bases at J, with 11 bases between. The germline V gene encodes CDR1 SGHVS and CDR2 FQNEAQ. The CDR3 spans 15 residues.